This is a list of T cell receptor beta chains from one sample in a study of CD8 T cells in Susac syndrome. TCRdb independently ran MiXCR on the immunoSEQ multiplex PCR reads; one entry per CDR3 protein. The sample has about 130,000 distinct CDR3 sequences, about 94% seen once. Sequencing was carried out using CD8+ T cells from PBMCs. These receptors came from a human donor with Susac syndrome. CDR3s include the opening cysteine and the closing phenylalanine or tryptophan. D genes are given only for firm matches. A clone size is listed for some rows: how often the clone was seen (once, few, many), or a class if it is expanded.

abundance: few
d_gene: TRBD2
v_gene: TRBV20-1
j_gene: TRBJ2-7
CDR3nt: TGCAGTGCTAGTTTAGCGGGAGCAGACGAGCAGTACTTC
CDR3aa: CSASLAGADEQYF

abundance: NA
d_gene: TRBD2
v_gene: TRBV6-2/TRBV6-3
j_gene: TRBJ2-7
CDR3nt: TGTGCCAGCAGTTCACTTCTGAGCGGGACCCCCTACGAGCAGTACTTC
CDR3aa: CASSSLLSGTPYEQYF

abundance: once
d_gene: NA
v_gene: TRBV29-1
j_gene: TRBJ1-2
CDR3nt: TGCAGCGTGCGAGCGGGGGAGGGCTATGGCTACACCTTC
CDR3aa: CSVRAGEGYGYTF

abundance: NA
d_gene: TRBD2
v_gene: TRBV7-3
j_gene: TRBJ2-1
CDR3nt: TGTGCCAGCAGCTTTAGCGGGGGGCCGGGCAATGAGCAGTTCTTC
CDR3aa: CASSFSGGPGNEQFF

abundance: NA
d_gene: TRBD2
v_gene: TRBV15
j_gene: TRBJ2-1
CDR3nt: TGTGCCACCAGCACCCCGAGGGGACTAGTCAATGAGCAGTTCTTC
CDR3aa: CATSTPRGLVNEQFF

abundance: NA
d_gene: TRBD2
v_gene: TRBV14
j_gene: TRBJ2-7
CDR3nt: TGTGCCAGCAGCCAAGCGGGGACTAGCGTCAAGAGAAACCCCTACGAGCAGTACTTC
CDR3aa: CASSQAGTSVKRNPYEQYF

abundance: NA
d_gene: TRBD1
v_gene: TRBV20-1
j_gene: TRBJ2-7
CDR3nt: TGCAGTGCTAGAGATTGGGCAGGGGGCATAGGATCCGAGCAGTACTTC
CDR3aa: CSARDWAGGIGSEQYF

abundance: NA
d_gene: TRBD1
v_gene: TRBV20-1
j_gene: TRBJ1-4
CDR3nt: TGCAGTGCTCACGACCGGGACAGGGGAATTGCAACTAATGAAAAACTGTTTTTT
CDR3aa: CSAHDRDRGIATNEKLFF

abundance: NA
d_gene: NA
v_gene: TRBV7-4
j_gene: TRBJ1-5
CDR3nt: TGTGCCCCCCAGACGACAGGAACAAGACGGGGCAATCAGCCCCAGCATTTT
CDR3aa: CAPQTTGTRRGNQPQHF

abundance: NA
d_gene: NA
v_gene: TRBV27
j_gene: TRBJ2-7
CDR3nt: TGTGCCAGCAGTTTAGGAGGGACAGTAGGACCCTACGAGCAGTACTTC
CDR3aa: CASSLGGTVGPYEQYF

abundance: NA
d_gene: TRBD1
v_gene: TRBV30
j_gene: TRBJ1-2
CDR3nt: TGTGCCTGGACCCCGAACAGGGGATATGGCTACACCTTC
CDR3aa: CAWTPNRGYGYTF

abundance: NA
d_gene: NA
v_gene: TRBV12-3/TRBV12-4
j_gene: TRBJ1-3
CDR3nt: TGTGCCAGCAGGCGAGGGGCTGGAAACACCATATATTTT
CDR3aa: CASRRGAGNTIYF

abundance: NA
d_gene: NA
v_gene: TRBV6-1
j_gene: TRBJ2-7
CDR3nt: TGTGCCAGCAGATTCCAAGGGGGGACTCCTTGGTACTTC
CDR3aa: CASRFQGGTPWYF

abundance: NA
d_gene: TRBD1
v_gene: TRBV4-3
j_gene: TRBJ1-5
CDR3nt: TGCGCCAGCAGCCAAGATCTAGGGGGCCGGGACAGCAATCAGCCCCAGCATTTT
CDR3aa: CASSQDLGGRDSNQPQHF

abundance: NA
d_gene: TRBD1
v_gene: TRBV2
j_gene: TRBJ2-7
CDR3nt: TGTGCCAGCAGTCCCTTTACAGGGGAATTCTCCTACGAGCAGTACTTC
CDR3aa: CASSPFTGEFSYEQYF

abundance: NA
d_gene: TRBD1
v_gene: TRBV4-3
j_gene: TRBJ2-2
CDR3nt: TGCGCCAGCAGCCAAGAACCCCAGGGGGCCGGGGAGCTGTTTTTT
CDR3aa: CASSQEPQGAGELFF

abundance: NA
d_gene: NA
v_gene: TRBV12-5
j_gene: TRBJ2-5
CDR3nt: TGTGCTAGTGGCTCGACTGGGGGGCTCCAAGAGACCCAGTACTTC
CDR3aa: CASGSTGGLQETQYF

abundance: NA
d_gene: NA
v_gene: TRBV24-1
j_gene: TRBJ2-3
CDR3nt: TGTGCCACCAGTTTTATGGATACGCAGTATTTT
CDR3aa: CATSFMDTQYF

abundance: once
d_gene: NA
v_gene: TRBV4-1
j_gene: TRBJ1-2
CDR3nt: TGCGCCAGCAGCCCTCCTGGGGGGGACTATGGCTACACCTTC
CDR3aa: CASSPPGGDYGYTF

abundance: NA
d_gene: NA
v_gene: TRBV27
j_gene: TRBJ2-7
CDR3nt: TGTGCCAGCAGCCCCACTGGGCTACGCGGCTCCTACGAGCAGTACTTC
CDR3aa: CASSPTGLRGSYEQYF

abundance: NA
d_gene: NA
v_gene: TRBV29-1
j_gene: TRBJ1-1
CDR3nt: TGCAGCGCTGAGGGAGGGGGGCTGACTGAAGCTTTCTTT
CDR3aa: CSAEGGGLTEAFF

abundance: NA
d_gene: NA
v_gene: TRBV7-2
j_gene: TRBJ1-1
CDR3nt: TGTGCCAGCAGCTTAGAAGGGGGGCGGAGCACTGAAGCTTTCTTT
CDR3aa: CASSLEGGRSTEAFF

abundance: NA
d_gene: NA
v_gene: TRBV9
j_gene: TRBJ1-1
CDR3nt: TGTGCCAGCAGCAAAGAGGTGAACACTGAAGCTTTCTTT
CDR3aa: CASSKEVNTEAFF

abundance: NA
d_gene: NA
v_gene: TRBV24-1
j_gene: TRBJ2-3
CDR3nt: TGTGCCACCCAGACAGGATTCACAGATACGCAGTATTTT
CDR3aa: CATQTGFTDTQYF

abundance: NA
d_gene: NA
v_gene: TRBV19
j_gene: TRBJ2-7
CDR3nt: TGTGCCAGTAGTCAATCTGACAGCTCCTACGAGCAGTACTTC
CDR3aa: CASSQSDSSYEQYF

abundance: NA
d_gene: TRBD2
v_gene: TRBV9
j_gene: TRBJ2-2
CDR3nt: TGTGCCAGCAGCGCCGGGACTAGCGGCACCGGGGAGCTGTTTTTT
CDR3aa: CASSAGTSGTGELFF

abundance: NA
d_gene: TRBD2
v_gene: TRBV4-1
j_gene: TRBJ2-2
CDR3nt: TGCGCCAGCAGCCGACTAGCTGTGAACACCGGGGAGCTGTTTTTT
CDR3aa: CASSRLAVNTGELFF

abundance: once
d_gene: TRBD1
v_gene: TRBV20-1
j_gene: TRBJ1-1
CDR3nt: TGCAGTGCTAGTGAAACCGGGACAGGGGGAGAAATGAACACTGAAGCTTTCTTT
CDR3aa: CSASETGTGGEMNTEAFF

abundance: once
d_gene: NA
v_gene: TRBV9
j_gene: TRBJ1-2
CDR3nt: TGTGCCAGCAGCTCCAACAGGGTCATGGAAGGCTACACCTTC
CDR3aa: CASSSNRVMEGYTF

abundance: NA
d_gene: TRBD1
v_gene: TRBV7-9
j_gene: TRBJ1-2
CDR3nt: TGTGCCAGCAGCCCACGCCAGGGGGCGGAGAGCTATGGCTACACCTTC
CDR3aa: CASSPRQGAESYGYTF

abundance: once
d_gene: NA
v_gene: TRBV27
j_gene: TRBJ2-7
CDR3nt: TGTGCCAGCGCTTACGGGAGCGGCTACGAGCAGTACTTC
CDR3aa: CASAYGSGYEQYF

abundance: NA
d_gene: NA
v_gene: TRBV12-3/TRBV12-4
j_gene: TRBJ2-1
CDR3nt: TGTGCCAGCAGTTTAGGTTCAGACGGGACATTTAATGAGCAGTTCTTC
CDR3aa: CASSLGSDGTFNEQFF

abundance: NA
d_gene: TRBD2
v_gene: TRBV9
j_gene: TRBJ2-5
CDR3nt: TGTGCCAGCAGCGGACTAGCGGGGGGTTCTCAAGAGACCCAGTACTTC
CDR3aa: CASSGLAGGSQETQYF

abundance: NA
d_gene: NA
v_gene: TRBV9
j_gene: TRBJ1-2
CDR3nt: TGTGCCAGCAGCGTAGGAGGGAATGGCTACACCTTC
CDR3aa: CASSVGGNGYTF

abundance: NA
d_gene: NA
v_gene: TRBV7-9
j_gene: TRBJ2-7
CDR3nt: TGTGCCAGCAGCGAAGAACCGGGACATCCCTCTCACTACGAGCAGTACTTC
CDR3aa: CASSEEPGHPSHYEQYF

abundance: NA
d_gene: NA
v_gene: TRBV7-3
j_gene: TRBJ2-2
CDR3nt: TGTGCCAGCAGCCCGGACGTCACCGGGGAGCTGTTTTTT
CDR3aa: CASSPDVTGELFF

abundance: once
d_gene: TRBD1
v_gene: TRBV14
j_gene: TRBJ1-4
CDR3nt: TGTGCCAGCAGCCTGATCGGGACAGGGTCTGAAAAACTGTTTTTT
CDR3aa: CASSLIGTGSEKLFF

abundance: NA
d_gene: NA
v_gene: TRBV12-3/TRBV12-4
j_gene: TRBJ2-7
CDR3nt: TGTGCCAGCAGTTTGGACCGATACGAGCAGTACTTC
CDR3aa: CASSLDRYEQYF

abundance: NA
d_gene: NA
v_gene: TRBV6-2/TRBV6-3
j_gene: TRBJ1-5
CDR3nt: TGTGCCAGCACGACTTGGGAGGGACAGCCCCAGCATTTT
CDR3aa: CASTTWEGQPQHF

abundance: NA
d_gene: NA
v_gene: TRBV12-3/TRBV12-4
j_gene: TRBJ2-5
CDR3nt: TGTGCCAGCAGTTTGATCGGAGAGACCCAGTACTTC
CDR3aa: CASSLIGETQYF

abundance: NA
d_gene: NA
v_gene: TRBV19
j_gene: TRBJ1-1
CDR3nt: TGTGCCAGTACCCCACCCGGGGATTCAGGCACTGAAGCTTTCTTT
CDR3aa: CASTPPGDSGTEAFF

abundance: NA
d_gene: TRBD2
v_gene: TRBV27
j_gene: TRBJ2-3
CDR3nt: TGTGCCAGCCGAACTGTAGCGGGGTCCACAGATACGCAGTATTTT
CDR3aa: CASRTVAGSTDTQYF

abundance: few
d_gene: NA
v_gene: TRBV29-1
j_gene: TRBJ2-7
CDR3nt: TGCAGCGTTGCGTCAGCCTCCTACGAGCAGTACTTC
CDR3aa: CSVASASYEQYF

abundance: NA
d_gene: NA
v_gene: TRBV19
j_gene: TRBJ1-1
CDR3nt: TGTGCCACAAGGGACAACTCGAACACTGAAGCTTTCTTT
CDR3aa: CATRDNSNTEAFF

abundance: NA
d_gene: NA
v_gene: TRBV28
j_gene: TRBJ2-7
CDR3nt: TGTGCCAGCAGTTTTTCCCTGGCTAGGGAGCAGTACTTC
CDR3aa: CASSFSLAREQYF

abundance: NA
d_gene: NA
v_gene: TRBV5-4
j_gene: TRBJ1-1
CDR3nt: TGTGCCAGCAGCTTGGCGCGGTCGAACACTGAAGCTTTCTTT
CDR3aa: CASSLARSNTEAFF

abundance: NA
d_gene: NA
v_gene: TRBV18
j_gene: TRBJ1-2
CDR3nt: TGTGCCAGCTCCTCCGGGCGGATTCAGGGGTATGGCTACACCTTC
CDR3aa: CASSSGRIQGYGYTF

abundance: NA
d_gene: TRBD1
v_gene: TRBV7-8
j_gene: TRBJ2-3
CDR3nt: TGTGCCAGCAGCTTAGTCACAGGGGTTGGCACAGATACGCAGTATTTT
CDR3aa: CASSLVTGVGTDTQYF

abundance: NA
d_gene: NA
v_gene: TRBV20-1
j_gene: TRBJ2-1
CDR3nt: TGCAGTGCTGGGTCAATACGGAGCTCCTACAATGAGCAGTTCTTC
CDR3aa: CSAGSIRSSYNEQFF

abundance: NA
d_gene: NA
v_gene: TRBV2
j_gene: TRBJ1-2
CDR3nt: TGTGCCAGCAGTGGATACGGTAGGGCGGCTAGTGGCTACACCTTC
CDR3aa: CASSGYGRAASGYTF

abundance: NA
d_gene: NA
v_gene: TRBV12-3/TRBV12-4
j_gene: TRBJ2-7
CDR3nt: TGTGCCAGCACCCGTGGAACTTCCTACGAGCAGTACTTC
CDR3aa: CASTRGTSYEQYF

abundance: NA
d_gene: TRBD1
v_gene: TRBV7-2
j_gene: TRBJ1-5
CDR3nt: TGTGCCAGCAGCCCGGGACAGGGGGTCGATCAGCCCCAGCATTTT
CDR3aa: CASSPGQGVDQPQHF

abundance: NA
d_gene: NA
v_gene: TRBV29-1
j_gene: TRBJ1-1
CDR3nt: TGCAGCGTTGGGGACGGTACAGGGCGGACTGAAGCTTTCTTT
CDR3aa: CSVGDGTGRTEAFF

abundance: NA
d_gene: NA
v_gene: TRBV12-3/TRBV12-4
j_gene: TRBJ2-4
CDR3nt: TGTGCCAGCAGTTTAATTGCGGGACAGATAGCCAAAAACATTCAGTACTTC
CDR3aa: CASSLIAGQIAKNIQYF

abundance: NA
d_gene: NA
v_gene: TRBV7-9
j_gene: TRBJ2-5
CDR3nt: TGTGCCAGCAGCCCACAGATACAAGAGACCCAGTACTTC
CDR3aa: CASSPQIQETQYF

abundance: NA
d_gene: TRBD2
v_gene: TRBV12-3/TRBV12-4
j_gene: TRBJ2-3
CDR3nt: TGTGCCAGCAGGGGACTAGCGGGGGCCTACACAGATACGCAGTATTTT
CDR3aa: CASRGLAGAYTDTQYF

abundance: NA
d_gene: TRBD1
v_gene: TRBV30
j_gene: TRBJ2-2
CDR3nt: TGTGCCCCTTCCAGGGGGCCCCCCACCGGGGAGCTGTTTTTT
CDR3aa: CAPSRGPPTGELFF

abundance: NA
d_gene: NA
v_gene: TRBV6-1
j_gene: TRBJ1-1
CDR3nt: TGTGCCAGCAGTGCCACGGGGAACACTGAAGCTTTCTTT
CDR3aa: CASSATGNTEAFF

abundance: once
d_gene: NA
v_gene: TRBV29-1
j_gene: TRBJ2-7
CDR3nt: TGCAGCGTTGAAGCCCCTTCCCCGAGCTCCTACGAGCAGTACTTC
CDR3aa: CSVEAPSPSSYEQYF